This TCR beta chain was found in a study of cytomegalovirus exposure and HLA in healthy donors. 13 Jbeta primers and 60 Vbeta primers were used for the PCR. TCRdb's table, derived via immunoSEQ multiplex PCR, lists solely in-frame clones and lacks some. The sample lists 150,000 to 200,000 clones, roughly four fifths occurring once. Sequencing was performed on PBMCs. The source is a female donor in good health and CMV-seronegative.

The CDR3 nucleotides read TGTGCCAGCAGTGAAACGAGGACCTACGAGCAGTACTTC. Its translation: CASSETRTYEQYF. V usage is TRBV6-1 and J usage is TRBJ2-7; the D is unclear. The CDR3 runs to 13 residues. Trimming took off 2 bases at V and 2 bases at J, with 7 bases between the two ends. CDR1 MNHNS and CDR2 SASEGT come from the germline V gene.